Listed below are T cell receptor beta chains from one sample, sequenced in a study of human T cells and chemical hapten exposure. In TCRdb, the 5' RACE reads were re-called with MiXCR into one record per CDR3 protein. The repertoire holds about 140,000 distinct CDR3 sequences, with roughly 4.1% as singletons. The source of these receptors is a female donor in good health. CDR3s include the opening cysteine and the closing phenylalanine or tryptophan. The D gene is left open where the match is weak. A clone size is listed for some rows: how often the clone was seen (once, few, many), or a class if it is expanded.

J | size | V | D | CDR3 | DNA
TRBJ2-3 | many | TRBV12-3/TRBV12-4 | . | CASSLARGRTDTQYF | TGTGCCAGCAGTTTAGCGAGGGGGAGGACAGATACGCAGTATTTT
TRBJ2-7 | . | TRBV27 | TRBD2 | CASRKSGGAYEQYF | TGTGCCAGCAGGAAATCGGGGGGGGCATATGAGCAGTACTTC
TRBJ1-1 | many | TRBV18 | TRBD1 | CASSPPGQGHTEAFF | TGTGCCAGCTCACCACCTGGACAGGGGCACACTGAAGCTTTCTTT
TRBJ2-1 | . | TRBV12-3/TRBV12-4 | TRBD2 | CASSRSTSGGFYEQFF | TGTGCCAGCAGCCGGTCGACTAGCGGGGGGTTTTATGAGCAGTTCTTC
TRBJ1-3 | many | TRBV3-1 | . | CASSQEPGPASVIYF | TGTGCCAGCAGCCAAGAGCCTGGGCCGGCGTCCGTGATATATTTT
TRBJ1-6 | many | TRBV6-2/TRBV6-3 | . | CASSPRTGGNSPLHF | TGTGCCAGCAGTCCTCGGACCGGGGGTAATTCACCCCTCCACTTT
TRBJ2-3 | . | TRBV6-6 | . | CASRAGGSLRGTDTQYF | TGTGCCAGCAGGGCCGGCGGAAGCCTTCGGGGCACAGATACGCAGTATTTT
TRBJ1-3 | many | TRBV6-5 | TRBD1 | CASSPGTGFSGNTIYF | TGTGCCAGCAGCCCAGGGACAGGGTTCTCCGGAAACACCATATATTTT
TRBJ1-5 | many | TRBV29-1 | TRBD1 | CSVVDRGPTNQPQHF | TGCAGCGTAGTGGACAGGGGGCCAACTAATCAGCCCCAGCATTTT
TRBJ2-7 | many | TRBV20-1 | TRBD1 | CSAETGTISYEQYF | TGCAGTGCTGAGACAGGGACCATCTCCTACGAGCAGTACTTC